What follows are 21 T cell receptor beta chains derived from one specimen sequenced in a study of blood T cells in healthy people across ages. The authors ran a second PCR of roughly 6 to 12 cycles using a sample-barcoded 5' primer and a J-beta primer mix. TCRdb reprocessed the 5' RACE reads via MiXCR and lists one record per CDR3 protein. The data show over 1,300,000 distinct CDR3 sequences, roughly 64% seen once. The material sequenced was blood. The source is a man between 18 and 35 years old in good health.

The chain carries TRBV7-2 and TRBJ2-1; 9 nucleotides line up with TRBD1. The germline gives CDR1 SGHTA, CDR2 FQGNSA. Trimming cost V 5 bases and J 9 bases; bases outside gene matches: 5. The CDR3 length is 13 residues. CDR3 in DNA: TGTGCCAGCAGCCGGGACAGGGTGGGTGAGCAGTTCTTC. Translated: CASSRDRVGEQFF.

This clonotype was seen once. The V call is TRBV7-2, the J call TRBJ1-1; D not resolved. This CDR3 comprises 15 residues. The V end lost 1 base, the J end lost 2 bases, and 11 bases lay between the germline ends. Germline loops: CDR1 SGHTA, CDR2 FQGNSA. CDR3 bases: TGTGCCAGCAGCTTAGTCCGGCGGGTAAACACTGAAGCTTTCTTT. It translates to CASSLVRRVNTEAFF.

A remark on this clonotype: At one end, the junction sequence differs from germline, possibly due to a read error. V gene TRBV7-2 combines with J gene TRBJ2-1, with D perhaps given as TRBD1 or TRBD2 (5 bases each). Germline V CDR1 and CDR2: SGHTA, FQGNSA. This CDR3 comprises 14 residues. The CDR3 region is CASSLNGDHNEQFF. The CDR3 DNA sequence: TGTGCTAGCAGCTTAAATGGGGACCACAATGAGCAGTTCTTC.

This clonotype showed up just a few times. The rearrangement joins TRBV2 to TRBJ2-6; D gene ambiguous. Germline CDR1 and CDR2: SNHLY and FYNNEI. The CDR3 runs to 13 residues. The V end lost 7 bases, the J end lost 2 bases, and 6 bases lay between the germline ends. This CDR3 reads CASMGAGANVLTF. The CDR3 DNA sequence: TGTGCCAGCATGGGTGCTGGGGCCAACGTCCTGACTTTC.

The CDR3 DNA follows: TGTGCCAGCAGCGATGCCTGGGACAGCGACCATTCACCCCTCCACTTT. Protein sequence: CASSDAWDSDHSPLHF. The rearrangement joins TRBV25-1 to TRBJ1-6; 7 bases match TRBD1. V was clipped by 6 bases and J by 8 bases; unmatched bases: 13. Germline values: CDR1 MGHDK, CDR2 SYGVNS. The CDR3 sequence is 16 residues long.

The CDR3 DNA is TGTGCCAGCAGTTTACCCCAAGAGACCCAGTTCTTC. Its protein product is CASSLPQETQFF. The chain carries TRBV28 and TRBJ2-1; no clear D. Trimming stripped 2 bases from V and 13 bases from J, with 12 bases between. The CDR3 extends over 12 amino acids. The germline V gene has CDR1 MDHEN and CDR2 SYDVKM.

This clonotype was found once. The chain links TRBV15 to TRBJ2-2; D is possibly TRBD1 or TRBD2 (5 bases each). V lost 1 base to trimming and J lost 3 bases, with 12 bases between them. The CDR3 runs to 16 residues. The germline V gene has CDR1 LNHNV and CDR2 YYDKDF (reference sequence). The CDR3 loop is CATSRGDAHYTGELFF. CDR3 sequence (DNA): TGTGCCACCAGCAGAGGGGACGCGCACTACACCGGGGAGCTGTTTTTT.

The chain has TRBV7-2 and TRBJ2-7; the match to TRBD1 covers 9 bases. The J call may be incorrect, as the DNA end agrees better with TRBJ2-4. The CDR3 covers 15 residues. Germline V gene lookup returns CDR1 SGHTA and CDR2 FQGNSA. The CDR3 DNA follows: TGTGCCAGCAGCTTAGACAGGGGGCGCGAAAACATTCAGTACTTC. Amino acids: CASSLDRGRENIQYF.

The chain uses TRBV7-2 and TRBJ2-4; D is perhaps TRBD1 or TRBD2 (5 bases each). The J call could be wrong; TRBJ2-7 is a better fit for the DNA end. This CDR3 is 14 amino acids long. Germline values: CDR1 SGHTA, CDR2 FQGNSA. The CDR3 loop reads CASSLTLGDHEQYF. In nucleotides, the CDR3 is TGTGCCAGCAGCTTAACGCTGGGGGACCACGAGCAGTACTTC.

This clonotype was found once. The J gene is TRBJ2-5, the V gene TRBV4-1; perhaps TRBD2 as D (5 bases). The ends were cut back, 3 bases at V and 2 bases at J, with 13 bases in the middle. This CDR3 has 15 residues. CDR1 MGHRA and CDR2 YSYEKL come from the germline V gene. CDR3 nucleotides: TGCGCCAGCAGCCACCTTGGGAGAGCTCAAGAGACCCAGTACTTC. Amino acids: CASSHLGRAQETQYF.

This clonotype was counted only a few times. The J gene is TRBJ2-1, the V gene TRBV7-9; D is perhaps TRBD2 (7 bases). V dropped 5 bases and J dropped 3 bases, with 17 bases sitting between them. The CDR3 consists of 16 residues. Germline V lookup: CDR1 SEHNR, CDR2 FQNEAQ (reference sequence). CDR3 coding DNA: TGTGCCAGCAGCCGCCAAGAGGGGGGGATCTACAATGAGCAGTTCTTC. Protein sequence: CASSRQEGGIYNEQFF. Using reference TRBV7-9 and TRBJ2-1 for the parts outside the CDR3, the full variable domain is DTGVSQNPRHKITKRGQNVTFRCDPISEHNRLYWYRQTLGQGPEFLTYFQNEAQLEKSRLLSDRFSAERPKGSFSTLEIQRTEQGDSAMYLCASSRQEGGIYNEQFFGPGTRLTVL.

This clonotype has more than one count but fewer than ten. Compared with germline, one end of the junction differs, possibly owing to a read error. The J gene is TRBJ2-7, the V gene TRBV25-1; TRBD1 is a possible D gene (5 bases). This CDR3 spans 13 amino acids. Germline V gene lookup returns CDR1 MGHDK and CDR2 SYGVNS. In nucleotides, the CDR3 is TGTGCTAGCACCCAAGGGGCAGGGCGCGAGCAGTACTTC. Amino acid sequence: CASTQGAGREQYF.

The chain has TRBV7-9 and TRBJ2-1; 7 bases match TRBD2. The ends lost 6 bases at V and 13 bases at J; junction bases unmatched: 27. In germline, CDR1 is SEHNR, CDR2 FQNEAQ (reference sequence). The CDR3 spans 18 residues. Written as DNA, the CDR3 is TGTGCCAGCAGTGTAGGTGGCCTTGGGGCACGTAATGAGCGGGAACAGTTCTTC. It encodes CASSVGGLGARNEREQFF.

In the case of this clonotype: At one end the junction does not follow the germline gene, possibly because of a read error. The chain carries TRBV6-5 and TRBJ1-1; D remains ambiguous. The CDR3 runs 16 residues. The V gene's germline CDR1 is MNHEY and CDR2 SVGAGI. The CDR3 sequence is CASSYLGVRGSTEAIF. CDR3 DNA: TGTGCCAGCAGTTACCTGGGCGTCCGGGGTTCAACTGAAGCTATCTTT.

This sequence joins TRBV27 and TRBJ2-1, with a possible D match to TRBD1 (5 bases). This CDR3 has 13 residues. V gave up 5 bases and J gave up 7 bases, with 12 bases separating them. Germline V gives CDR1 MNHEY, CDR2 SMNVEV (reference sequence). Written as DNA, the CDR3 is TGTGCCAGCAGTGTGACAGATCGAAATGAGCAGTTCTTC. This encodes CASSVTDRNEQFF.

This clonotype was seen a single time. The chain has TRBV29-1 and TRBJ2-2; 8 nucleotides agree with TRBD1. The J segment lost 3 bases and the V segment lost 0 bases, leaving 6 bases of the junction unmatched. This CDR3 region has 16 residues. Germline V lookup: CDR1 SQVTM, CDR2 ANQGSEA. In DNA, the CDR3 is TGCAGCGTTGAAGACAGGGGGCGGTTAGACACCGGGGAGCTGTTTTTT. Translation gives CSVEDRGRLDTGELFF.

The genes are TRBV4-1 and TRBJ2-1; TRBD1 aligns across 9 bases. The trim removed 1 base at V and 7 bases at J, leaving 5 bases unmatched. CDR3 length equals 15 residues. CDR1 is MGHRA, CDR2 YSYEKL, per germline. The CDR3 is CASSQAGQGRNEQFF. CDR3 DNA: TGCGCCAGCAGCCAAGCTGGACAGGGGCGGAATGAGCAGTTCTTC.

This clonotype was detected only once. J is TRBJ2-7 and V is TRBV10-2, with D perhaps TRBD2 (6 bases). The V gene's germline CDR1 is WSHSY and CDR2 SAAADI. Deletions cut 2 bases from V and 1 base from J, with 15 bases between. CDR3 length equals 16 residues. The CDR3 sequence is CASSEAFGSISYEQYF. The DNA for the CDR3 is TGCGCCAGCAGTGAGGCGTTCGGGAGTATTTCCTACGAGCAGTACTTC.

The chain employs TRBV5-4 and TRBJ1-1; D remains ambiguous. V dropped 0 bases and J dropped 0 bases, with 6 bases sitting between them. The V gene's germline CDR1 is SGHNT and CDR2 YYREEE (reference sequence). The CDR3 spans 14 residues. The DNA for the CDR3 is TGTGCCAGCAGCTTGGAGGAAATGAACACTGAAGCTTTCTTT. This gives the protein CASSLEEMNTEAFF.

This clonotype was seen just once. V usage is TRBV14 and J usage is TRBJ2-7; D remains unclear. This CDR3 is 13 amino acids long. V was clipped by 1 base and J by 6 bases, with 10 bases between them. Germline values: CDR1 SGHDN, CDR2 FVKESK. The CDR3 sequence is CASSQVLLGEQYF. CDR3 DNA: TGTGCCAGCAGCCAAGTTCTCCTCGGCGAGCAGTACTTC. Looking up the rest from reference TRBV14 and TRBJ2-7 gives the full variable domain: EAGVTQFPSHSVIEKGQTVTLRCDPISGHDNLYWYRRVMGKEIKFLLHFVKESKQDESGMPNNRFLAERTGGTYSTLKVQPAELEDSGVYFCASSQVLLGEQYFGPGTRLTVT.

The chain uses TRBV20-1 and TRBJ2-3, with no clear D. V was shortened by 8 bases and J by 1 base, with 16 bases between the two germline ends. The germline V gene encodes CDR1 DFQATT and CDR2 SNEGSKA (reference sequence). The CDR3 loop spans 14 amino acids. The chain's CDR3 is CSTPGGEGTDTQYF. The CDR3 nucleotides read TGCAGTACCCCAGGCGGAGAGGGCACAGATACGCAGTATTTT.